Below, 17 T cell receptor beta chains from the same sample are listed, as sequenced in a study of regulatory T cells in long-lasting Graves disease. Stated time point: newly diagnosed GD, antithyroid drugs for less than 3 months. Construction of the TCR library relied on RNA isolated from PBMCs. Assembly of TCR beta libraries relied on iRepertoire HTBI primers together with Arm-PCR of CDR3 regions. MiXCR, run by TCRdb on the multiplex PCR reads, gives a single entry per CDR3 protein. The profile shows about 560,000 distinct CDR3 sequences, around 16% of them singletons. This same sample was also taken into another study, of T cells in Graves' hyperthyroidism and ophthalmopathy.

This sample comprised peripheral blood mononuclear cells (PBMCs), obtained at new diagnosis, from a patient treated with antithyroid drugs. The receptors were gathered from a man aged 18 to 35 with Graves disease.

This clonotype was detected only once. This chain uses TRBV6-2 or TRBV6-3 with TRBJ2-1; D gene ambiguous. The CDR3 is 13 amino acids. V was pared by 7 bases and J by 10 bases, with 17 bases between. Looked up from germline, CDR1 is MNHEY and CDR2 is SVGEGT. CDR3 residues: CASTETTGWEQFF. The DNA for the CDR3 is TGTGCCAGCACTGAAACAACCGGGTGGGAGCAGTTCTTC.

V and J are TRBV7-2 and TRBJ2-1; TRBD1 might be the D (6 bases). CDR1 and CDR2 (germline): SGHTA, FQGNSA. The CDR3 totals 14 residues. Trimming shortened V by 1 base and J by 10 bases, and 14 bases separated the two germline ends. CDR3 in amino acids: CASSLGVLGQEQFF. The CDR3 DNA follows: TGTGCCAGCAGCTTAGGGGTGTTAGGACAGGAGCAGTTCTTC.

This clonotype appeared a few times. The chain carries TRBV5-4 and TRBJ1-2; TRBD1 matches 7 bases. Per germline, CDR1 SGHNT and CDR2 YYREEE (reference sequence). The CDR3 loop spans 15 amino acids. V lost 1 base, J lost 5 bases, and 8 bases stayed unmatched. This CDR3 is CASSLQQGIAYGYTF. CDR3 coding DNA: TGTGCCAGCAGCTTGCAACAGGGGATTGCTTATGGCTACACCTTC. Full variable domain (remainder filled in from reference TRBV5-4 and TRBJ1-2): ETGVTQSPTHLIKTRGQQVTLRCSSQSGHNTVSWYQQALGQGPQFIFQYYREEENGRGNFPPRFSGLQFPNYSSELNVNALELDDSALYLCASSLQQGIAYGYTFGSGTRLTVV.

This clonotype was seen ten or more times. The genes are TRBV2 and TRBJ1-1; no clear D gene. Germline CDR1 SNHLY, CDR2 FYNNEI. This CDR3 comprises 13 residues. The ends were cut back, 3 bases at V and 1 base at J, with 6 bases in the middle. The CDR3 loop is CASSETTNTEAFF. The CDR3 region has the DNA TGTGCCAGCAGTGAGACCACGAACACTGAAGCTTTCTTT.

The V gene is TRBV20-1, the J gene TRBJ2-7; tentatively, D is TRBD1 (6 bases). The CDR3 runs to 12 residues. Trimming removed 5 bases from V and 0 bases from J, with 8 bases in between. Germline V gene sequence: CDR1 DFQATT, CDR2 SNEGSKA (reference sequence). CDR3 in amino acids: CSARTVSYEQYF. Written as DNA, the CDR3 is TGCAGTGCTCGGACAGTCTCCTACGAGCAGTACTTC.

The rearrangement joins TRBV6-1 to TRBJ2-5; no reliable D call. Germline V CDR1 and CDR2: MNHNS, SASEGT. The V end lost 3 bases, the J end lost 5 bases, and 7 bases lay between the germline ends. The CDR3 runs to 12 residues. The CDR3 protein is CASSEVEETQYF. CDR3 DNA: TGTGCCAGCAGTGAGGTCGAGGAGACCCAGTACTTC.

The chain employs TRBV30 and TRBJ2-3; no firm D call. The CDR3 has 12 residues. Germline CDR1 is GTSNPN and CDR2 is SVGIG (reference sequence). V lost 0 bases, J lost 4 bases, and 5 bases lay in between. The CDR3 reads CAWSVGPDTQYF. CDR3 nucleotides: TGTGCCTGGAGTGTAGGGCCAGATACGCAGTATTTT.

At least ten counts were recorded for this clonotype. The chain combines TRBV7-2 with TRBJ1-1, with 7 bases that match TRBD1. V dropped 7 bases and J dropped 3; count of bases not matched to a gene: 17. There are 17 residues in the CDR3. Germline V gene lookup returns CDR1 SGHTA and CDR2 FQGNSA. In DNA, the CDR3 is TGTGCCAGCACCGCCCGGGAGACAGGGACGGTGTACACTGAAGCTTTCTTT. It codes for CASTARETGTVYTEAFF.

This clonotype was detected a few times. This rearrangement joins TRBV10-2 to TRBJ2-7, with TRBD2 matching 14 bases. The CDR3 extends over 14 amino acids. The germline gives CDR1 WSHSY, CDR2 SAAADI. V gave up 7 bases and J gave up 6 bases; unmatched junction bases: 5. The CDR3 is CASTGTSGSSEQYF. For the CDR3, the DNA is TGCGCCAGCACGGGGACTAGCGGGAGTAGCGAGCAGTACTTC.

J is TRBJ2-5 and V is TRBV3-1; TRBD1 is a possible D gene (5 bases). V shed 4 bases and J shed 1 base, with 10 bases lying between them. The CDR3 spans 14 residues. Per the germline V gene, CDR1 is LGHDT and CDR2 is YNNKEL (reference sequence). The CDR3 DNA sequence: TGTGCCAGCAGCCGATCCGACAGCCAAGAGACCCAGTACTTC. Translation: CASSRSDSQETQYF.

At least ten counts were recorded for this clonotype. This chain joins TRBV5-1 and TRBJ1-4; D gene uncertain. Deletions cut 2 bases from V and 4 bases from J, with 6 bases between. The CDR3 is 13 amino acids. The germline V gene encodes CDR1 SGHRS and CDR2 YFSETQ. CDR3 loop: CASSFAYNEKLFF. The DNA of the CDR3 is TGCGCCAGCAGCTTCGCATATAATGAAAAACTGTTTTTT.

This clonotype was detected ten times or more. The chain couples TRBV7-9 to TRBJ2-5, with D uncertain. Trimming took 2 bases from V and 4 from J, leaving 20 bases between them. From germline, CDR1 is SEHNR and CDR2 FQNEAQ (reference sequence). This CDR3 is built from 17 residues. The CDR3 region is CASSLRPFDTSGETQYF. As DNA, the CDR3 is TGTGCCAGCAGCTTACGTCCCTTCGACACGTCTGGAGAGACCCAGTACTTC.

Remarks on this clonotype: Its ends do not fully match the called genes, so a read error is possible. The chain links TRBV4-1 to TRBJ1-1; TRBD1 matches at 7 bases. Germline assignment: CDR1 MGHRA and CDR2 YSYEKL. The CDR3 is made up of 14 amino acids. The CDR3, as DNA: TGCGCCAGCAGCTTATCGACAGGGAACCCTGAAGCTTTCTTT. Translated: CASSLSTGNPEAFF.

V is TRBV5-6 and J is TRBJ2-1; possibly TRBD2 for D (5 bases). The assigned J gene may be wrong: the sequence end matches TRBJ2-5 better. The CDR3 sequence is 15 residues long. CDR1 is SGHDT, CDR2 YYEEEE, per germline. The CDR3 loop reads CASGLLDRPTETQYF. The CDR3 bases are TGTGCCAGCGGCCTACTAGACCGTCCGACTGAGACCCAGTACTTC.

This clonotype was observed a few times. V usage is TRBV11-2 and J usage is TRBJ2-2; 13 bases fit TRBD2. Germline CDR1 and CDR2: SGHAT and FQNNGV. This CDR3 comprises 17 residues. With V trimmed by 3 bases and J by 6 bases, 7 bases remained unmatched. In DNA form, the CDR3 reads TGTGCCAGCAGCTTGACTAGCGGGAGGCCGCGTTCCGGGGAGCTGTTTTTT. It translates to CASSLTSGRPRSGELFF.

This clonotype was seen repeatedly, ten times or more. The CDR3 coding sequence is TGTGCCAGCAGTTCGGGGGACAGGGAGGACACCTACGAGCAGTACTTC. Translating it yields CASSSGDREDTYEQYF. The V call is TRBV12-3 or TRBV12-4, the J call TRBJ2-7, with 9 bases fitting TRBD1. CDR3 size: 16 residues. Losses at the gene ends were 4 bases for V and 2 bases for J; bases not matched to a gene: 9.

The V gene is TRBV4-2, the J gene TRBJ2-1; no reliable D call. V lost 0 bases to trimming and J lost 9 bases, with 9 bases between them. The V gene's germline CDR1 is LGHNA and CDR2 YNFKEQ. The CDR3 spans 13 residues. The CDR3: CASSQEPASEQFF. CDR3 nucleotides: TGTGCCAGCAGCCAAGAACCCGCCTCTGAGCAGTTCTTC.